This TCR beta chain was recorded in a study of blood T cell repertoires in COVID-19. Looking at the study overall: In each case, the material was cDNA or gDNA derived from T cells, B-cell-depleted T cells, or PBMCs.

Per the authors' pipeline: Estimated nucleated cell counts came from reference gene primer amplification. Libraries were prepared by immunoSEQ multiplex PCR; TCRdb keeps only in-frame clonotypes and omits some of them. The DNA was the basis for D and trimming; V, J and clone size are from that table. The sample has 150,000 to 200,000 clones; 80% are singletons. Per germline, CDR1 SGHTA and CDR2 FQGNSA. V lost 3 bases and J 7 bases, leaving 12 bases between the germline ends. The CDR3 is 13 amino acids. This TCR was recovered from a man in his 60s with acute or convalescent COVID-19. Sequenced input: peripheral blood. This chain joins TRBV7-2 and TRBJ1-1; maybe TRBD1 (5 bases). In DNA form, the CDR3 reads TGTGCCAGCAGCTTGGCAGGGAAAGTTGAAGCTTTCTTT. Protein: CASSLAGKVEAFF. The whole variable domain, remainder taken from reference TRBV7-2 and TRBJ1-1, is GAGVSQSPSNKVTEKGKDVELRCDPISGHTALYWYRQSLGQGLEFLIYFQGNSAPDKSGLPSDRFSAERTGGSVSTLTIQRTQQEDSAVYLCASSLAGKVEAFFGQGTRLTVV.